This T cell receptor (beta chain) was observed in a study of breast tumors, draining lymph nodes, adjacent tissues. TCRdb processed the multiplex PCR reads anew with MiXCR; each CDR3 protein has one entry. The sample gives some 130,000 distinct CDR3 sequences, around 20% of which show up once; over 3% is in the top ten. The germline V gene encodes CDR1 DFQATT and CDR2 SNEGSKA (reference sequence). The CDR3 extends over 19 amino acids. Between the trimmed V and J ends, which lost 3 bases and 6 bases, there was a span of 33 bases. There are many counts of this clonotype. Its antigen is not known. Regarding the study as a whole: The data were judged consistent with most tumor T cells coming from lymph node and expanding in tumor. Compared with basal-like, luminal-like tumors shared significantly more repertoire with nontumor tissue. Tumors had less TCR diversity than lymph nodes, more than nontumor tissue. That most tumor T cells come from lymph nodes remained unproven.

Breast cancer patients provided tissue from their axillary draining lymph nodes. The origin of this receptor is a female donor with breast cancer. Some clones in this sample may be carry-over from other donors' samples. This chain uses TRBV20-1 with TRBJ2-7, with D tentatively TRBD1 (9 bases). Material for sequencing was axillary lymph node tissue. CDR3 in DNA: TGCAGTGCTAGCCGACAGGGGGATAGCTCCGGGAGGGCCCAAGCCGAGCAGTACTTC. Translating gives CSASRQGDSSGRAQAEQYF.